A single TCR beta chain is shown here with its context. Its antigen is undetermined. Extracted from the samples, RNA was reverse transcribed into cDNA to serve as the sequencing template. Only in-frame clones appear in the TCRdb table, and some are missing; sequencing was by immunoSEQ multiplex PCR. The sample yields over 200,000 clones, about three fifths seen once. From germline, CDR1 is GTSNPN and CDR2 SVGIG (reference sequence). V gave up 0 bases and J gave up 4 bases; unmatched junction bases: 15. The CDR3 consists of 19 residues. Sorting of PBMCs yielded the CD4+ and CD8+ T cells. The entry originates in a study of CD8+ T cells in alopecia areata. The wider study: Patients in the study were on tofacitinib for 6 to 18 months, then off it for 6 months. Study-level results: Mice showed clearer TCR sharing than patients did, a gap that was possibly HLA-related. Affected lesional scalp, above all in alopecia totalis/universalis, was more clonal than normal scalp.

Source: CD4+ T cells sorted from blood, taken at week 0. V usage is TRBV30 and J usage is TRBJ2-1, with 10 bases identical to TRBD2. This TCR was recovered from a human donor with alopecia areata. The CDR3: CAWSVLAGSGLAVYNEQFF. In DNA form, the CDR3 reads TGTGCCTGGAGTGTACTGGCAGGTTCTGGACTAGCGGTTTACAATGAGCAGTTCTTC. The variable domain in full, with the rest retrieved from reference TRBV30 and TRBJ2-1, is SQTIHQWPATLVQPVGSPLSLECTVEGTSNPNLYWYRQAAGRGLQLLFYSVGIGQISSEVPQNLSASRPQDRQFILSSKKLLLSDSGFYLCAWSVLAGSGLAVYNEQFFGPGTRLTVL.